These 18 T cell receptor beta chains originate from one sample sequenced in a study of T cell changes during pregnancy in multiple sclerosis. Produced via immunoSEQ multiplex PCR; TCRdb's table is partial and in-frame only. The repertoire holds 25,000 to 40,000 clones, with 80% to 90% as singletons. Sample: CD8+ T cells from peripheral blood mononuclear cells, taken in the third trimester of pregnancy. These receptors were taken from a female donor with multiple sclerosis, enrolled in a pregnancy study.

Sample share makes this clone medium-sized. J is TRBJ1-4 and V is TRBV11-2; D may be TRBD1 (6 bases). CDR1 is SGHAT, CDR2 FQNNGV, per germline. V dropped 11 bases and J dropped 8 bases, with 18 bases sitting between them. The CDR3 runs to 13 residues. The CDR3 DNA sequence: TGTGCCGTCGGCGGGGGCTTGGGCGAAAAACTGTTTTTT. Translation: CAVGGGLGEKLFF.

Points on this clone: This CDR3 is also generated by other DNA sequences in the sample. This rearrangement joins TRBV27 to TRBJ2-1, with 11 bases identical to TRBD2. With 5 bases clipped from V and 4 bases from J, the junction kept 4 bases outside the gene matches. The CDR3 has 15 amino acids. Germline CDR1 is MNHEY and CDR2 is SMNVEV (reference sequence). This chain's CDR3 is CASSPGTSGYNEQFF. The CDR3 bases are TGTGCCAGCAGTCCCGGGACTAGCGGATACAATGAGCAGTTCTTC.

The CDR3: CSLRTGKGTEAFF. DNA for the CDR3: TGCAGCCTCCGGACAGGGAAGGGCACTGAAGCTTTCTTT. The V and J genes are TRBV29-1 and TRBJ1-1, with TRBD1 matching over 8 bases. The CDR3 is 13 residues long. V shed 8 bases, J shed 4 bases, and the junction held 9 bases outside the gene matches. Germline CDR1 and CDR2: SQVTM and ANQGSEA.

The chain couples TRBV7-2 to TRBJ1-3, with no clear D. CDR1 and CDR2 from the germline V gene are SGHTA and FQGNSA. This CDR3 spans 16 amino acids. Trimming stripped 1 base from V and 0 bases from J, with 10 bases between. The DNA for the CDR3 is TGTGCCAGCAGCTTAGGAAGCGCGGTCTCTGGAAACACCATATATTTT. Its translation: CASSLGSAVSGNTIYF.

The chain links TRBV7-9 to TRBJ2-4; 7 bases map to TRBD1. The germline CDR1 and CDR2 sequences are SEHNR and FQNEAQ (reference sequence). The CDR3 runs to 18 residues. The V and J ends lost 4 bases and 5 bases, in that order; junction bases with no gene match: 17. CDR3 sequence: CASSSDRTGRFPENIQYF. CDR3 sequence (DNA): TGTGCCAGCAGCTCCGACCGGACAGGCCGGTTCCCCGAAAACATTCAGTACTTC.

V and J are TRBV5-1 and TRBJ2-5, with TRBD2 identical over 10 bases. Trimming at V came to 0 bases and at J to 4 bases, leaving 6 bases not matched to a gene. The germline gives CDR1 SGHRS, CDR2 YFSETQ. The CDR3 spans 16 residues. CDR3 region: CASSLEVAGGRETQYF. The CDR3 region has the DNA TGCGCCAGCAGCTTGGAGGTAGCGGGGGGAAGAGAGACCCAGTACTTC.

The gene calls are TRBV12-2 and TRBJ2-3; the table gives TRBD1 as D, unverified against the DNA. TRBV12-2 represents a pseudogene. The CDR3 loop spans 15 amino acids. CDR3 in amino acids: CASRLRGGKTDTQYF. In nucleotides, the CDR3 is TGTGCAAGTCGCTTACGAGGGGGCAAGACAGATACGCAGTATTTT.

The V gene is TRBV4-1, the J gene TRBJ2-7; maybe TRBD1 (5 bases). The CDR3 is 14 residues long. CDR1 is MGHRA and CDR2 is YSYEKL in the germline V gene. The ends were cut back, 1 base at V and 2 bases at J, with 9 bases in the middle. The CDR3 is CASSQGLGPYEQYF. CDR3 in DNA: TGCGCCAGCAGCCAAGGGCTGGGGCCCTACGAGCAGTACTTC.

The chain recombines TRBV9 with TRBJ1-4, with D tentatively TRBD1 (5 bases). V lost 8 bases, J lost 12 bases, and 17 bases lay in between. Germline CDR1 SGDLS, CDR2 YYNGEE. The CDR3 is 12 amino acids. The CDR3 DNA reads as TGTGCCAGTTCAGGGCAATCGGAAGAACTGTTTTTT. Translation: CASSGQSEELFF.

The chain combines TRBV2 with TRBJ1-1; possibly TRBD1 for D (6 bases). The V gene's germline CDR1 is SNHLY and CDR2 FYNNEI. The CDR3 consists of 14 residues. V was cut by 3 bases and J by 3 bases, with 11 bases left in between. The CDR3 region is CASSDRGADTEAFF. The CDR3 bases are TGTGCCAGCAGTGACAGGGGAGCGGACACTGAAGCTTTCTTT.

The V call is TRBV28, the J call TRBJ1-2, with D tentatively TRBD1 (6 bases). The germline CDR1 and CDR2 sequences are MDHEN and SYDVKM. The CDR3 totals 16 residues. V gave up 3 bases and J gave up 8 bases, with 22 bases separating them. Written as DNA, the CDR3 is TGTGCCAGCAGTTTGCCGCACAGGGAAAAAATAAGCGGCTACACCTTC. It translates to CASSLPHREKISGYTF.

CDR3 sequence: CASRISLGTYNEQFF. CDR3 sequence (DNA): TGTGCCAGCAGGATTTCGCTGGGCACCTACAATGAGCAGTTCTTC. The chain couples TRBV27 to TRBJ2-1, with unresolved D. The V gene's germline CDR1 is MNHEY and CDR2 SMNVEV (reference sequence). There are 15 residues in the CDR3. V was trimmed by 6 bases and J by 2 bases, leaving 14 bases between them.

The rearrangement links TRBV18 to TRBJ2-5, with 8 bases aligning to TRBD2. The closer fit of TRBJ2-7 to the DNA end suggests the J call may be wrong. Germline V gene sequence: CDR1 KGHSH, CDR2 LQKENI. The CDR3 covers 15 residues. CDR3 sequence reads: CASSPPAGGNSEQYF. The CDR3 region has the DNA TGTGCCAGCTCACCACCTGCGGGAGGTAACAGCGAGCAGTACTTC.

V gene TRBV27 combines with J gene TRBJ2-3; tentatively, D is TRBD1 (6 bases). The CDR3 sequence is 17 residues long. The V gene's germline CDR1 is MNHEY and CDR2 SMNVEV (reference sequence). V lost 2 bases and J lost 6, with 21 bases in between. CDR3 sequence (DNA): TGTGCCAGCAGTTTAAGCTGGGGGCTCCGAGGTGAGGATACGCAGTATTTT. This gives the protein CASSLSWGLRGEDTQYF.

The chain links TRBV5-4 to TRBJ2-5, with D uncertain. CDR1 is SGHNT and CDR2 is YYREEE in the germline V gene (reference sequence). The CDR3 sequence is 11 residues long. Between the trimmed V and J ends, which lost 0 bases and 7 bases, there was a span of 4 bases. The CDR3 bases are TGTGCCAGCAGCTTGGCGGTGACCCAGTACTTC. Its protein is CASSLAVTQYF.

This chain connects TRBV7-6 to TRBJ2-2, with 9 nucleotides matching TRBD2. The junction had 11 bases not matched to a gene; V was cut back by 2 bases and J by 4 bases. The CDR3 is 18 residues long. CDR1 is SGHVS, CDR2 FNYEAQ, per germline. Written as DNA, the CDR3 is TGTGCCAGCAGCTTACGACCCCTAGCGGGATACCTCACCGGGGAGCTGTTTTTT. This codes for CASSLRPLAGYLTGELFF.

CDR3 DNA sequence: TGTGCCAGCAAACAGGGGTGGAGCAATCAGCCCCAGCATTTT. Translated, it gives CASKQGWSNQPQHF. The V and J genes are TRBV2 and TRBJ1-5; 7 nucleotides match TRBD1. Germline CDR1 is SNHLY and CDR2 is FYNNEI. The CDR3 extends over 14 amino acids. V lost 7 bases and J lost 1; bases outside the gene matches: 4.

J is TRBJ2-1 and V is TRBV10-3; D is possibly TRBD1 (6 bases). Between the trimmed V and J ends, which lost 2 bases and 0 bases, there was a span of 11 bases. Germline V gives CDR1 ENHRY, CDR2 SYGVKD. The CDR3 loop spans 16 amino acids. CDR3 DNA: TGTGCCATCAGTGAGAGGGGGACAAGCTCCTACAATGAGCAGTTCTTC. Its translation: CAISERGTSSYNEQFF.